This T cell receptor (beta chain) was identified during a study of Ad26.COV2.S vaccination and SARS-CoV-2 variants. The treatment here: around 19 received Ad26.COV2.S at low or high dose, single or two shots; 5 received placebo; per-sample allocation not given. Material that was analyzed had been drawn on day 63 after the first vaccine or placebo injection. Profiling relied on immunoSEQ multiplex PCR, and the TCRdb table lists in-frame clones only, not all of them. The data hold more than 400,000 clones, with 90% observed a single time. The sample in question was peripheral blood, obtained in a trial of Ad26.COV2.S vaccine versus placebo. The receptor was isolated from a person aged 18-60 years who received the Ad26.COV2.S COVID-19 vaccine or a placebo.

The chain's CDR3 is CASSLVGYPLYF. The CDR3 bases are TGTGCCAGCAGCCTTGTGGGGTACCCTCTATATTTT. This chain links TRBV5-6 with TRBJ1-3; D call uncertain. There are 12 residues in the CDR3. Trimming removed 4 bases at V and 14 bases at J, with 16 bases between. Germline V lookup: CDR1 SGHDT, CDR2 YYEEEE. Looking up the rest from reference TRBV5-6 and TRBJ1-3 gives the full variable domain: DAGVTQSPTHLIKTRGQQVTLRCSPKSGHDTVSWYQQALGQGPQFIFQYYEEEERQRGNFPDRFSGHQFPNYSSELNVNALLLGDSALYLCASSLVGYPLYFGEGSWLTVV.